Each of the 6 T cell receptor beta chains below was sequenced from the same sample in a study of beta chain features in type 1 diabetes. Every isolated RNA sample was fully reverse transcribed, so sequencing captured expressed TCRB transcripts. This table comes from immunoSEQ multiplex PCR, and its TCRdb copy is limited to in-frame clones, with some not included. The profile shows some 200,000 clones, roughly 11% of them singletons. The sequencing sample was made of central memory CD4+ T cells from blood. The receptors shown here come from a man aged 18 to 35 in good health.

This clone appeared a few times. J is TRBJ1-1 and V is TRBV15; possibly TRBD1 for D (5 bases). The V end lost 0 bases, the J end lost 6 bases, and 11 bases lay between the germline ends. CDR3 length equals 14 residues. Germline CDR1 reads LNHNV; CDR2 reads YYDKDF (reference sequence). CDR3 region: CATSRDRGHPEAFF. The CDR3 DNA is TGTGCCACCAGCAGAGATCGAGGACACCCTGAAGCTTTCTTT. Full variable domain (missing parts from reference TRBV15 and TRBJ1-1): DAMVIQNPRYQVTQFGKPVTLSCSQTLNHNVMYWYQQKSSQAPKLLFHYYDKDFNNEADTPDNFQSRRPNTSFCFLDIRSPGLGDTAMYLCATSRDRGHPEAFFGQGTRLTVV.

The rearrangement links TRBV9 to TRBJ2-2; D is undetermined. The CDR3 is 14 residues long. V was cut by 0 bases and J by 3 bases, with 6 bases left in between. Germline CDR1 and CDR2: SGDLS and YYNGEE. For the CDR3, the DNA is TGTGCCAGCAGCGTAGTTGGGGACACCGGGGAGCTGTTTTTT. This codes for CASSVVGDTGELFF.

The rearrangement joins TRBV28 to TRBJ2-7, with 8 bases matching TRBD1. Per the germline V gene, CDR1 is MDHEN and CDR2 is SYDVKM. Unmatched junction bases numbered 10, after V lost 6 bases and J lost 6 bases. CDR3 length: 14 residues. CDR3 DNA sequence: TGTGCCAGCAGCCCCCCCGGACAGGGAGGCGAGCAGTACTTC. This translates into CASSPPGQGGEQYF.

V is TRBV28 and J is TRBJ2-1, with D perhaps TRBD1 (6 bases). Germline loops: CDR1 MDHEN, CDR2 SYDVKM. Deletions cut 3 bases from V and 4 bases from J, with 10 bases between. The CDR3 contains 14 residues. The CDR3 DNA reads TGTGCCAGCAGTTTTGGCAGGGGATACAATGAGCAGTTCTTC. As protein: CASSFGRGYNEQFF.

V and J are TRBV7-9 and TRBJ2-4; D is unresolved. The V gene lost 6 bases and the J gene lost 0 bases, with 12 bases spanning the gap. The germline CDR1 and CDR2 sequences are SEHNR and FQNEAQ (reference sequence). The CDR3 is 15 residues long. The CDR3 coding sequence is TGTGCCAGCAGTTACGACGGGCTAGCCAAAAACATTCAGTACTTC. Translating it yields CASSYDGLAKNIQYF.

This clone appeared a few times. V gene TRBV28 combines with J gene TRBJ2-5; D gene ambiguous. The germline CDR1 and CDR2 sequences are MDHEN and SYDVKM. V lost 5 bases and J 5 bases, leaving 15 bases between the germline ends. This CDR3 is 14 amino acids long. This CDR3 reads CASSTHQLRETQYF. Written as DNA, the CDR3 is TGTGCCAGCAGTACCCACCAGTTGAGGGAGACCCAGTACTTC.